These 20 T cell receptor beta chains came from one sample sequenced in a study of blood T cell repertoires in COVID-19. Sequencing was performed with immunoSEQ multiplex PCR; in TCRdb, only in-frame clones are kept and a portion is missing. Here the sample spans 250,000 to 300,000 clones, approximately 86% being singletons. The sequenced sample was peripheral blood. The receptors shown here come from a woman in her 50s who had recovered from COVID-19.

The chain's CDR3 is CASSLASQIYGYTF. DNA for the CDR3: TGCGCCAGCAGCTTGGCCAGTCAGATCTATGGCTACACCTTC. The V call is TRBV5-1, the J call TRBJ1-2; D not resolved. The V gene's germline CDR1 is SGHRS and CDR2 YFSETQ. The CDR3 sequence is 14 residues long. Trimming cost V 0 bases and J 4 bases, with 10 bases left between them.

This clone was seen once. The chain links TRBV30 to TRBJ2-3; tentatively, D is TRBD2 (5 bases). Between the trimmed V and J ends, which lost 3 bases and 3 bases, there was a span of 10 bases. The CDR3 loop spans 13 amino acids. Germline assignment: CDR1 GTSNPN and CDR2 SVGIG (reference sequence). CDR3 coding DNA: TGTGCCTGGAGCACGAGAGGGACAGATACGCAGTATTTT. Residues: CAWSTRGTDTQYF.

V is TRBV30 and J is TRBJ2-3, with D unclear. The V gene's germline CDR1 is GTSNPN and CDR2 SVGIG (reference sequence). The CDR3 has 14 residues. V dropped 5 bases and J dropped 1 base, with 13 bases sitting between them. CDR3 loop: CAWELFRGTDTQYF. The CDR3 DNA reads TGTGCCTGGGAACTCTTCCGAGGCACAGATACGCAGTATTTT.

This rearrangement joins TRBV24-1 to TRBJ2-1; maybe TRBD1 (6 bases). Trimming removed 4 bases from V and 0 bases from J, with 12 bases in between. Germline V CDR1 and CDR2: KGHDR, SFDVKD. The CDR3 is made up of 16 amino acids. The CDR3 DNA reads as TGTGCCACCAGTGACCCCACAGGGAGCTCCTACAATGAGCAGTTCTTC. Its translation is CATSDPTGSSYNEQFF.

This rearrangement joins TRBV4-1 to TRBJ2-7, with 8 nucleotides matching TRBD2. Germline V CDR1 and CDR2: MGHRA, YSYEKL. The CDR3 extends over 15 amino acids. V shed 4 bases and J 0 bases; nucleotides not matched to a gene: 5. This CDR3 reads CASSPTLAVSYEQYF. CDR3 sequence (DNA): TGCGCCAGCAGCCCTACACTAGCGGTCTCCTACGAGCAGTACTTC.

The J gene is TRBJ1-1, the V gene TRBV30, with no clear D. Germline loops: CDR1 GTSNPN, CDR2 SVGIG (reference sequence). Between the trimmed V and J ends, which lost 3 bases and 3 bases, there was a span of 8 bases. The CDR3 length is 12 residues. The CDR3 DNA sequence: TGTGCCTGGAGCCGGTCCCACACTGAAGCTTTCTTT. Amino acid sequence: CAWSRSHTEAFF.

CDR3: CASSYIRQRSSGANVLTF. Here the CDR3 DNA reads TGTGCCAGCAGTTATATCAGACAGCGATCCTCTGGGGCCAACGTCCTGACTTTC. The chain carries TRBV6-2 or TRBV6-3 and TRBJ2-6, with a weak D call TRBD1 (5 bases). The germline V gene encodes CDR1 MNHEY and CDR2 SVGEGT. The CDR3 length is 18 residues. Between the trimmed V and J ends, which lost 3 bases and 0 bases, there was a span of 15 bases.

This rearrangement joins TRBV28 to TRBJ1-1; a weak D match, TRBD1 (6 bases). V lost 3 bases to trimming and J lost 5 bases, with 10 bases between them. The CDR3 is 13 residues long. Germline CDR1 MDHEN, CDR2 SYDVKM. The CDR3, as DNA: TGTGCCAGCAGTTTGGAGGGGGGGACTGAAGCTTTCTTT. It encodes CASSLEGGTEAFF.

This clone was counted once. The CDR3 DNA sequence: TGTGCCAGCAGCGTCTACAGGGGGAACACTGAAGCTTTCTTT. It yields the protein CASSVYRGNTEAFF. The J gene is TRBJ1-1, the V gene TRBV5-5; TRBD1 aligns across 7 bases. The CDR3 covers 14 residues. Trimming removed 4 bases from V and 1 base from J; junction bases left unmatched: 4. Germline V CDR1 and CDR2: SGHKS, YYEKEE (reference sequence).

J is TRBJ1-3 and V is TRBV2; the match to TRBD1 covers 10 bases. The CDR3 runs 14 residues. Germline-derived CDR1 and CDR2 are SNHLY and FYNNEI. V lost 5 bases, J lost 7 bases, and 5 bases stayed unmatched. CDR3 protein: CASSRDRGINTIYF. DNA for the CDR3: TGTGCCAGCAGTCGGGACAGGGGAATCAACACCATATATTTT. Variable domain in full (rest from reference TRBV2 and TRBJ1-3): EPEVTQTPSHQVTQMGQEVILRCVPISNHLYFYWYRQILGQKVEFLVSFYNNEISEKSEIFDDQFSVERPDGSNFTLKIRSTKLEDSAMYFCASSRDRGINTIYFGEGSWLTVV.

V gene TRBV6-6 combines with J gene TRBJ1-5; D gene ambiguous. The germline V and J ends were trimmed by 7 bases and 10 bases, with 14 bases remaining between them. The CDR3 has 12 amino acids. CDR1 is MNHNY and CDR2 is SVGAGI in the germline V gene (reference sequence). The CDR3 loop reads CASTVIGSPQHF. The CDR3 coding sequence is TGTGCCAGCACGGTTATCGGTTCCCCCCAGCATTTT.

The chain combines TRBV6-5 with TRBJ1-2; unclear D gene. CDR3 size: 15 residues. V was trimmed by 3 bases and J by 0 bases, leaving 11 bases between them. Per germline, CDR1 MNHEY and CDR2 SVGAGI. The CDR3 sequence is CASSYGRLPNYGYTF. The CDR3 DNA reads TGTGCCAGCAGTTATGGGCGCTTACCTAACTATGGCTACACCTTC.

The rearrangement joins TRBV5-6 to TRBJ1-1; no definite D call. V lost 3 bases, J lost 4 bases, and 13 bases lay in between. The V gene's germline CDR1 is SGHDT and CDR2 YYEEEE. The CDR3 is 14 residues long. The chain's CDR3 is CASSSLGESTEAFF. In nucleotides, the CDR3 is TGTGCCAGCAGCTCCCTGGGAGAATCCACTGAAGCTTTCTTT.

Notes on this clone: Possible read error: a much larger clone is one base away. J is TRBJ2-3 and V is TRBV6-4, with 12 bases that match TRBD2. The CDR3 is 15 amino acids. The V gene end was trimmed by 2 bases and the J gene end by 4 bases; junction bases not matched to a gene: 1. CDR1 MRHNA and CDR2 SNTAGT come from the germline V gene. The CDR3 region is CASSDTSGGPDTQYF. In DNA form, the CDR3 reads TGTGCCAGCAGTGACACTAGCGGGGGGCCAGATACGCAGTATTTT.

This clone was observed a single time. The rearrangement joins TRBV28 to TRBJ2-2, with 7 bases identical to TRBD1. The J segment lost 4 bases and the V segment lost 5 bases, leaving 7 bases of the junction unmatched. The CDR3 length is 15 residues. CDR1 is MDHEN and CDR2 is SYDVKM in the germline V gene. CDR3: CASSLSTGLTGELFF. The CDR3 bases are TGTGCCAGCAGTCTCTCGACAGGGCTCACCGGGGAGCTGTTTTTT. Using reference TRBV28 and TRBJ2-2 for the parts outside the CDR3, the full variable domain is DVKVTQSSRYLVKRTGEKVFLECVQDMDHENMFWYRQDPGLGLRLIYFSYDVKMKEKGDIPEGYSVSREKKERFSLILESASTNQTSMYLCASSLSTGLTGELFFGEGSRLTVL.

Points on this clone: At one boundary the junction diverges from the germline segment, which might be a read error. The chain recombines TRBV7-7 with TRBJ2-2; 8 bases match TRBD2. Germline V gene lookup returns CDR1 SSHAT and CDR2 FNYEAQ (reference sequence). This CDR3 has 18 residues. The CDR3 region is CASSPGGPVFTNTGELFF. In nucleotides, the CDR3 is TGTGCTAGCAGTCCGGGGGGGCCAGTCTTCACGAACACCGGGGAGCTGTTTTTT.

V usage is TRBV6-2 or TRBV6-3 and J usage is TRBJ2-7; a possible D gene is TRBD1 (6 bases). The CDR3 runs 16 residues. The germline V gene has CDR1 MNHEY and CDR2 SVGEGT. The V gene lost 2 bases and the J gene lost 2 bases, with 16 bases spanning the gap. CDR3 nucleotides: TGTGCCAGCAGTTACGAGGGGACATCCAGAACCTACGAGCAGTACTTC. It yields the protein CASSYEGTSRTYEQYF.

The chain couples TRBV4-3 to TRBJ1-6; D gene ambiguous. The CDR3 has 13 amino acids. The V end was cut by 6 bases, the J end by 8 bases, with 11 bases between. CDR1 is LGHNA and CDR2 is YSLEER in the germline V gene. The CDR3 sequence: CASSPAVDSPLHF. DNA for the CDR3: TGCGCCAGCAGTCCCGCGGTGGATTCACCCCTCCACTTT.

Only one count was recorded for this clone. The chain couples TRBV19 to TRBJ2-7; D ambiguous. V was shortened by 2 bases and J by 1 base, with 9 bases between the two germline ends. Germline V gene data show CDR1 as LNHDA and CDR2 as SQIVND (reference sequence). The length of the CDR3 is 14 residues. CDR3 region: CASSITPRSYEQYF. CDR3 DNA: TGTGCCAGTAGTATAACGCCTAGATCCTACGAGCAGTACTTC.

In regard to this clone: Other DNA variants within this sample encode the same CDR3. The chain is built from TRBV5-4 and TRBJ1-2, with TRBD1 as a possible D gene (5 bases). This CDR3 region has 13 residues. Germline CDR1 is SGHNT and CDR2 is YYREEE (reference sequence). Trimming stripped 0 bases from V and 4 bases from J, with 7 bases between. The CDR3 sequence: CASSLAGGYGYTF. The CDR3 bases are TGTGCCAGCAGCTTGGCGGGGGGCTATGGCTACACCTTC.